Listed below are T cell receptor beta chains from one sample, sequenced in a study of T cell repertoires in cytomegalovirus infection. TCRdb analysed the reads with MiXCR anew, one entry per CDR3 protein. The sample has roughly 300,000 distinct CDR3 sequences, around a tenth seen once. The material sequenced was PBMCs. These receptors originate from a human donor in good health (CMV status not recorded). Some clones in this sample may be carry-over from other donors' samples. Each CDR3 is given with its conserved first and last residue.

v_call	j_call	cdr3_aa
TRBV4-3	TRBJ2-1	CASSQDRAGRNNEQFF
TRBV4-3	TRBJ1-6	CASSREWTGDSPLHF
TRBV7-9	TRBJ1-1	CASSLPQASRNTEAFF
TRBV27	TRBJ2-7	CASSLMGIIEGEQYF
TRBV6-4	TRBJ2-1	CASSSTSGADEQFF
TRBV7-2	TRBJ2-1	CASSLIGIEQFF
TRBV5-5	TRBJ1-4	CASSPLQGTVGEKLFF
TRBV7-2	TRBJ2-7	CASSSGTGTWEQYF
TRBV20-1	TRBJ2-3	CSARDPSARTDTQYF
TRBV7-2	TRBJ1-2	CASSSRRAYGYTF
TRBV4-2	TRBJ2-7	CASSWGLDRAYEQYF
TRBV15	TRBJ2-5	CATSGKGLAGEETQYF
TRBV25-1	TRBJ2-1	CASSEYNAARPNEQFF
TRBV7-9	TRBJ2-7	CASSLVLYEQYF
TRBV5-6	TRBJ2-1	CASSFGLAGVSEQFF
TRBV12-3/TRBV12-4	TRBJ1-2	CASSFGFSNYGYTF
TRBV6-2/TRBV6-3	TRBJ1-1	CASSYTSGSSEAFF
TRBV28	TRBJ1-2	CASTTGPPGYGYTF
TRBV7-2	TRBJ2-1	CASSIGLAGDPWGYEQFF
TRBV7-2	TRBJ2-7	CASSFQGYEQYF
TRBV6-6	TRBJ2-7	CASSDPYEQYF
TRBV4-2	TRBJ2-5	CASSQGVSGADETQYF
TRBV27	TRBJ2-7	CASIPKGQGASYEQYF